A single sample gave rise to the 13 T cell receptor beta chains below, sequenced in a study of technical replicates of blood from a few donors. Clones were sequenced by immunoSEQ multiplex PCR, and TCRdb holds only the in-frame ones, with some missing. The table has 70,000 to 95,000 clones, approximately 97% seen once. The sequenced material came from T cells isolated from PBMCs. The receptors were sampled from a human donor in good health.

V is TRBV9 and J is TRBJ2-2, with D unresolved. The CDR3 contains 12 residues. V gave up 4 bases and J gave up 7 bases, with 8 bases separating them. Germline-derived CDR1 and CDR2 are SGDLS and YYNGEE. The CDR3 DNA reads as TGTGCCAGCAGCTCAATAGACGGGGAGCTGTTTTTT. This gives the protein CASSSIDGELFF. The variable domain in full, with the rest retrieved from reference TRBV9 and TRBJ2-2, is DSGVTQTPKHLITATGQRVTLRCSPRSGDLSVYWYQQSLDQGLQFLIQYYNGEERAKGNILERFSAQQFPDLHSELNLSSLELGDSALYFCASSSIDGELFFGEGSRLTVL.

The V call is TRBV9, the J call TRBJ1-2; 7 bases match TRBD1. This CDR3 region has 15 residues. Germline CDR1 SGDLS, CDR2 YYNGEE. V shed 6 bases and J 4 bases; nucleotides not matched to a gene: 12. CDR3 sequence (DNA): TGTGCCAGCACCCCCGAGGGGGCTTCATTCTATGGCTACACCTTC. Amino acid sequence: CASTPEGASFYGYTF.

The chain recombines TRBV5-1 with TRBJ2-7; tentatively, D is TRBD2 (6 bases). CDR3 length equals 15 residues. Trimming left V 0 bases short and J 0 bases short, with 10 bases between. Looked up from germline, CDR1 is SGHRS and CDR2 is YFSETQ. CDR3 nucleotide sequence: TGCGCCAGCAGCTTGGGCGGGACCCACTCCTACGAGCAGTACTTC. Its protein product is CASSLGGTHSYEQYF.

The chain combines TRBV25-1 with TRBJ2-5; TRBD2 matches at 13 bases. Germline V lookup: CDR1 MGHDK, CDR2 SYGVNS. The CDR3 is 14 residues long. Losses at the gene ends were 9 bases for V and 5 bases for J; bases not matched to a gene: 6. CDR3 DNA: TGTGCCAGATCGGGACTAGCGGGAATGGAGACCCAGTACTTC. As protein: CARSGLAGMETQYF.

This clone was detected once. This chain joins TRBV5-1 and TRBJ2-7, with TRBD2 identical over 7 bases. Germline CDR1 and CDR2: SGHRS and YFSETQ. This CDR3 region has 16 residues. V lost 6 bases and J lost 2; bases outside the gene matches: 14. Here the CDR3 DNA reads TGCGCCAGCACCCAGATGGGGCGGGAGAGACCCTACGAGCAGTACTTC. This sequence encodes CASTQMGRERPYEQYF.

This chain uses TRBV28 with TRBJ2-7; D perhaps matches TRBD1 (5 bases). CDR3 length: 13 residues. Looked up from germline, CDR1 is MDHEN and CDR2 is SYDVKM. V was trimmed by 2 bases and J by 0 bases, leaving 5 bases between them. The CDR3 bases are TGTGCCAGCAGTTTAGGGGCCTCCTACGAGCAGTACTTC. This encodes CASSLGASYEQYF.

The CDR3 protein is CASSLDGEKETQYF. CDR3 DNA: TGTGCCAGCAGCTTGGACGGTGAAAAAGAGACCCAGTACTTC. The rearrangement joins TRBV5-6 to TRBJ2-5; the D is unclear. Trimming cost V 0 bases and J 3 bases, with 9 bases left between them. Germline loops: CDR1 SGHDT, CDR2 YYEEEE. CDR3 size: 14 residues.

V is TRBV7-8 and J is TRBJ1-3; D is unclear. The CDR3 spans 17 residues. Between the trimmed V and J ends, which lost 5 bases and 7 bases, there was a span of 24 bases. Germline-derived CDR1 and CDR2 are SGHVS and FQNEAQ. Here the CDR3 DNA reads TGTGCCAGCAGCGCGGGCCGATCCGGTTATCCGGGCAACACCATATATTTT. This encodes CASSAGRSGYPGNTIYF.

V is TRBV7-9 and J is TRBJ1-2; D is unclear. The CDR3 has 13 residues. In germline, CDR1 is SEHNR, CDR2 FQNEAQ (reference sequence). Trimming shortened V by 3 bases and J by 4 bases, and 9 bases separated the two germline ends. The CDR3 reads CASSLEVLYGYTF. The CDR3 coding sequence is TGTGCCAGCAGCTTGGAGGTGCTCTATGGCTACACCTTC.

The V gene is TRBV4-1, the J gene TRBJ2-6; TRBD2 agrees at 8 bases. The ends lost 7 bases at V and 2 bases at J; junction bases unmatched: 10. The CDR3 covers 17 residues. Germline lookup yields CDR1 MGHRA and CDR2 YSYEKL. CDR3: CASTPGGAGTGANVLTF. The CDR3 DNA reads TGCGCCAGCACCCCCGGGGGGGCAGGAACTGGGGCCAACGTCCTGACTTTC.

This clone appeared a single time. DNA for the CDR3: TGTGCCAGCAGTTACTCCAGAATGACAGGGGGCGGAGGCTACACCTTC. This gives the protein CASSYSRMTGGGGYTF. J is TRBJ1-2 and V is TRBV6-6; 10 bases map to TRBD1. CDR1 and CDR2 (germline): MNHNY, SVGAGI (reference sequence). The junction had 9 bases not matched to a gene; V was cut back by 0 bases and J by 8 bases. This CDR3 comprises 16 residues.

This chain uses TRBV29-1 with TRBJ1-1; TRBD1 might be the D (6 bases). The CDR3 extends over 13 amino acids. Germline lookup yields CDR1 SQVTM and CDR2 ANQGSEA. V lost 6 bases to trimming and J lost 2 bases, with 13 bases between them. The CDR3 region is CSVANRANTEAFF. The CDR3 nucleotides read TGCAGCGTCGCAAACAGGGCCAACACTGAAGCTTTCTTT. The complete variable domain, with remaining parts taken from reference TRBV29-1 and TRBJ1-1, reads SAVISQKPSRDICQRGTSLTIQCQVDSQVTMMFWYRQQPGQSLTLIATANQGSEATYESGFVIDKFPISRPNLTFSTLTVSNMSPEDSSIYLCSVANRANTEAFFGQGTRLTVV.

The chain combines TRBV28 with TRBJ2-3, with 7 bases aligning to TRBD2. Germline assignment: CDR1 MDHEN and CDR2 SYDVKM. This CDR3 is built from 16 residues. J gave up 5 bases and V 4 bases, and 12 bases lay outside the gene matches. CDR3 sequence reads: CASSSAQVGEGDTQYF. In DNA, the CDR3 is TGTGCCAGCAGTTCTGCACAGGTCGGGGAGGGAGATACGCAGTATTTT.